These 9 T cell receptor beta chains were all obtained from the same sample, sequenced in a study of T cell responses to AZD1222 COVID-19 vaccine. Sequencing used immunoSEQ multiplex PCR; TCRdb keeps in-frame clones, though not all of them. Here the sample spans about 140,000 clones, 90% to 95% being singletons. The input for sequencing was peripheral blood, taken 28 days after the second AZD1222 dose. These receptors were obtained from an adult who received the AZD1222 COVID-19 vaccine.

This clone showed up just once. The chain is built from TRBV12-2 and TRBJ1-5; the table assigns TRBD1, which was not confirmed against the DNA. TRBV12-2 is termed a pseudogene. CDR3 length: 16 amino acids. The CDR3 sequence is CASRFEGGRARQPQHF. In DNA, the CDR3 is TGTGCAAGTCGCTTCGAAGGCGGCAGGGCGCGGCAGCCCCAGCATTTT.

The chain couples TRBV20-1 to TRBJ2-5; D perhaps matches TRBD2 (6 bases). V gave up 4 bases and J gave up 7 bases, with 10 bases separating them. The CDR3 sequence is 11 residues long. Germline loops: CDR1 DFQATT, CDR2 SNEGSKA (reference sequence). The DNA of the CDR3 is TGCAGTGCTACTAGCGCTCCGACCCAGTACTTC. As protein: CSATSAPTQYF.

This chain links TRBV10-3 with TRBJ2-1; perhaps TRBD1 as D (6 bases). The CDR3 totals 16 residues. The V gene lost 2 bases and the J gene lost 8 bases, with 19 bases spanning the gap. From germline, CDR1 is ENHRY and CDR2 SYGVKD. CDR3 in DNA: TGTGCCATCAGTGAGGGAGACAGGCTCTCACTCCATGAGCAGTTCTTC. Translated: CAISEGDRLSLHEQFF.

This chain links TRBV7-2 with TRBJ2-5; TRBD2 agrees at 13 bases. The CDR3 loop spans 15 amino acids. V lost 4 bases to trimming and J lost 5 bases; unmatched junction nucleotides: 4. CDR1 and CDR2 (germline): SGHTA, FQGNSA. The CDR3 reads CASSSTSGRGETQYF. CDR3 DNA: TGTGCCAGCAGCTCTACTAGCGGGAGGGGTGAGACCCAGTACTTC.

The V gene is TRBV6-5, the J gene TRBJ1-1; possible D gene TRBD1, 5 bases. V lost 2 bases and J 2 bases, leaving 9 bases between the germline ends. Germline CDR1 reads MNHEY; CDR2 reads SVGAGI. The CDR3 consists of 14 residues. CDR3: CASSYTTENTEAFF. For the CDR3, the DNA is TGTGCCAGCAGTTACACGACAGAAAACACTGAAGCTTTCTTT.

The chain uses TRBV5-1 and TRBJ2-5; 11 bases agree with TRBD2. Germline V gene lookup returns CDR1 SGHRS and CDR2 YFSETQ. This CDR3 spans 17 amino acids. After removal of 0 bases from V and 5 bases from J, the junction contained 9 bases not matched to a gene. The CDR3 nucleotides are TGCGCCAGCAGCTTGGTAGCGGGAGGGACAGGGATGGAGACCCAGTACTTC. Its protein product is CASSLVAGGTGMETQYF. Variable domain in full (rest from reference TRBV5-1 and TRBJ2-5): KAGVTQTPRYLIKTRGQQVTLSCSPISGHRSVSWYQQTPGQGLQFLFEYFSETQRNKGNFPGRFSGRQFSNSRSEMNVSTLELGDSALYLCASSLVAGGTGMETQYFGPGTRLLVL.

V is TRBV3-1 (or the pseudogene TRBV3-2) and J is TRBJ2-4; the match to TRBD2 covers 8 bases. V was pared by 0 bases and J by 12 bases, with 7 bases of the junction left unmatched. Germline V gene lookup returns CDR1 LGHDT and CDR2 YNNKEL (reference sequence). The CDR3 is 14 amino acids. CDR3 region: CASSQDGRGRGQYF. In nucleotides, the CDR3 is TGTGCCAGCAGCCAAGACGGGAGGGGAAGGGGTCAGTACTTC.

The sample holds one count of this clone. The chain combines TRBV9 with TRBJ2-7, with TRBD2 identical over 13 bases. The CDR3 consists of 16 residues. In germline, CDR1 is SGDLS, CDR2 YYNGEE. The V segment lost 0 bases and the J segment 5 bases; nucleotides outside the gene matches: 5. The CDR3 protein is CASSVGTSGSRNEQYF. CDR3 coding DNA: TGTGCCAGCAGCGTAGGGACTAGCGGGAGCCGAAACGAGCAGTACTTC.

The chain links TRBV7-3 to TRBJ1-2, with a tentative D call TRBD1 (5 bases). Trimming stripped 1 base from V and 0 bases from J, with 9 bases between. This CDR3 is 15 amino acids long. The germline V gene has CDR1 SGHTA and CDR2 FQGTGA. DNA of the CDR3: TGTGCCAGCAGCTTAATAGCAGGGCCTAACTATGGCTACACCTTC. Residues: CASSLIAGPNYGYTF.